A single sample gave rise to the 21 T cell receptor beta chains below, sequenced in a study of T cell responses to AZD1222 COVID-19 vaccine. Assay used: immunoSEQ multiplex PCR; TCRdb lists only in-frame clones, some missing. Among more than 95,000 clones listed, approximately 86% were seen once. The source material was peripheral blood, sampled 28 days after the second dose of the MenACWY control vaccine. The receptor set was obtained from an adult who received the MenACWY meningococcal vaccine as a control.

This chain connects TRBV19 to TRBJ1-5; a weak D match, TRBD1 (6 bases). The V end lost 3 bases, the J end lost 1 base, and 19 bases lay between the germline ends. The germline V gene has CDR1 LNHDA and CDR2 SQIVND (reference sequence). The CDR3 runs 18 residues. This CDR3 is CASSIFGGLSGSNQPQHF. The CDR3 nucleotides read TGTGCCAGTAGTATTTTTGGGGGGCTCTCAGGGAGCAATCAGCCCCAGCATTTT.

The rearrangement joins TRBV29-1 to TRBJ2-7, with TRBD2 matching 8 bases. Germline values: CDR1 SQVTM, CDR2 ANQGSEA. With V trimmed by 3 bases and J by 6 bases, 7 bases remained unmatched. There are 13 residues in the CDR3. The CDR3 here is CSVDGTSWGEQYF. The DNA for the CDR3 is TGCAGCGTTGACGGGACTAGTTGGGGCGAGCAGTACTTC.

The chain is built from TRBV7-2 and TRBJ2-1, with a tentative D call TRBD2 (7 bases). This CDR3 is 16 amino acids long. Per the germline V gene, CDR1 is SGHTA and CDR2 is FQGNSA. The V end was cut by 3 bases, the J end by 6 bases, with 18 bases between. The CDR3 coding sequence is TGTGCCAGCAGCTTCTACTGGAGGGGGGGTGGCAATGAGCAGTTCTTC. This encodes CASSFYWRGGGNEQFF.

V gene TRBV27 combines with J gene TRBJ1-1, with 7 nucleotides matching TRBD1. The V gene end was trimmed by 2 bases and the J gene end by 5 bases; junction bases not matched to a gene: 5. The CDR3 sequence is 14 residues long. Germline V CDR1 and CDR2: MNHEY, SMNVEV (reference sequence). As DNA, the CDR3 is TGTGCCAGCAGTTTAAAGGGGGCGGGGACTGAAGCTTTCTTT. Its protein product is CASSLKGAGTEAFF.

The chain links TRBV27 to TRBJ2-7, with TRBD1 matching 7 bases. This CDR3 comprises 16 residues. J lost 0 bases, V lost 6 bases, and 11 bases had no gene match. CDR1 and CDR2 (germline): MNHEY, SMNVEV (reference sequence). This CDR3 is CASRPRDSRLSYEQYF. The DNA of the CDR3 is TGTGCCAGCAGGCCTCGGGACAGCCGACTCTCCTACGAGCAGTACTTC.

The CDR3 bases are TGTGCCAGCAGCTTGGGTGGGGACAGAGGGACCCAGTACTTC. Its translation: CASSLGGDRGTQYF. The chain joins TRBV5-4 to TRBJ2-5; TRBD1 matches 7 bases. This CDR3 has 14 residues. J lost 7 bases, V lost 0 bases, and 6 bases had no gene match. In germline, CDR1 is SGHNT, CDR2 YYREEE (reference sequence). Looking up the rest from reference TRBV5-4 and TRBJ2-5 gives the full variable domain: ETGVTQSPTHLIKTRGQQVTLRCSSQSGHNTVSWYQQALGQGPQFIFQYYREEENGRGNFPPRFSGLQFPNYSSELNVNALELDDSALYLCASSLGGDRGTQYFGPGTRLLVL.

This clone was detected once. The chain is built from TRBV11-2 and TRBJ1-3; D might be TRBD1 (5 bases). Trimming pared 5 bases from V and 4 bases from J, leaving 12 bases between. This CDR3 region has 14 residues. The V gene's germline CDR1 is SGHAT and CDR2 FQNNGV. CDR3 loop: CASSIRDRGNTIYF. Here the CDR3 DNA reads TGTGCCAGCAGCATAAGGGACCGAGGAAACACCATATATTTT.

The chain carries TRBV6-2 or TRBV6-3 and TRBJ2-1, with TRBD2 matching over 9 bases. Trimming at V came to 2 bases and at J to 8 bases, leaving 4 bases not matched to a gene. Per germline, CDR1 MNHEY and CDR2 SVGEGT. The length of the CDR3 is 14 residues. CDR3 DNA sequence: TGTGCCAGCAGTTACGGCGGGGGGGCCGATGAGCAGTTCTTC. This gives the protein CASSYGGGADEQFF.

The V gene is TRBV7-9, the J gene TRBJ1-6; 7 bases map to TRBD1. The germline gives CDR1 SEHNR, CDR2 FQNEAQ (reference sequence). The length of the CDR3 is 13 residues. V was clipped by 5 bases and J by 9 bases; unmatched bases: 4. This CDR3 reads CASSLRDSSPLHF. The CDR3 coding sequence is TGTGCCAGCAGCCTCAGGGACAGTTCACCCCTCCACTTT. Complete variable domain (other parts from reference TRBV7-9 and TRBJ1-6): DTGVSQNPRHKITKRGQNVTFRCDPISEHNRLYWYRQTLGQGPEFLTYFQNEAQLEKSRLLSDRFSAERPKGSFSTLEIQRTEQGDSAMYLCASSLRDSSPLHFGNGTRLTVT.

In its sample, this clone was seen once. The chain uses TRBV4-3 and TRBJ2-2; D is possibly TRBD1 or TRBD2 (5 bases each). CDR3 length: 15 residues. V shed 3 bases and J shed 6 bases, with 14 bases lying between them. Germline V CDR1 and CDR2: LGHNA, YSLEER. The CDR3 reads CASSQDPRGSGELFF. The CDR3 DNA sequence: TGCGCCAGCAGCCAGGACCCACGGGGCTCCGGGGAGCTGTTTTTT.

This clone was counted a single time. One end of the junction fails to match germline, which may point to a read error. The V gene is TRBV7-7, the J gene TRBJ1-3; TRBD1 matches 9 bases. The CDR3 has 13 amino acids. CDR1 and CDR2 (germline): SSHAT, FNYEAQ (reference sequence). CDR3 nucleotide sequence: TGTGCTAGCAGCCAGGACAGGGGTAACACCATATATTTT. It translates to CASSQDRGNTIYF.

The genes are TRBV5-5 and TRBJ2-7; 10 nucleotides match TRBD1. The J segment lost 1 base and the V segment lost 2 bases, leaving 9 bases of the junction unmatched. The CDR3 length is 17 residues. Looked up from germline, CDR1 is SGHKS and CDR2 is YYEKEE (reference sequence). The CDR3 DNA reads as TGTGCCAGCAGCTTACCACCGACAGGGGGCGCTTCCTACGAGCAGTACTTC. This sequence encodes CASSLPPTGGASYEQYF.

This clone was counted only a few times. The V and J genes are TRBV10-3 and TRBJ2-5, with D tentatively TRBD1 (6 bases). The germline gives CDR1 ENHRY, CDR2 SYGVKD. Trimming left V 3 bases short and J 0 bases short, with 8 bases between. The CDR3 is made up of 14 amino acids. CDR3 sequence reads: CAISDDRYQETQYF. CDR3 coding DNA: TGTGCCATCAGTGACGACAGGTACCAAGAGACCCAGTACTTC.

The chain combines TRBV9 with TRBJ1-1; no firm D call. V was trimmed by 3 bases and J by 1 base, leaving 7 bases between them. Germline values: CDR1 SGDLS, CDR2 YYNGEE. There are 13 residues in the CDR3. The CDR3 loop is CASSEHSNTEAFF. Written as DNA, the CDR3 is TGTGCCAGCAGCGAGCACTCGAACACTGAAGCTTTCTTT.

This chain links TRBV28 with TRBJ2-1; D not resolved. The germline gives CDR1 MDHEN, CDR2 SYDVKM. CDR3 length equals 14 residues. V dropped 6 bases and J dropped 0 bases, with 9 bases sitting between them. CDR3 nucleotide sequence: TGTGCCAGCAGCTTTATTACCTCCTACAATGAGCAGTTCTTC. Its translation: CASSFITSYNEQFF.

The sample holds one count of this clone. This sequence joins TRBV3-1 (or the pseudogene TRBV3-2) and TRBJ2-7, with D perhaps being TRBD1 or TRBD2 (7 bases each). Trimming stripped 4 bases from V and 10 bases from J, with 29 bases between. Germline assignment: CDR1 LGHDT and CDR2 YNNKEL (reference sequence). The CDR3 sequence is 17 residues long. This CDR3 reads CASSPRGQSRLPGLQYF. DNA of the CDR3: TGTGCCAGCAGCCCAAGGGGACAGTCACGCTTGCCGGGACTACAGTACTTC.

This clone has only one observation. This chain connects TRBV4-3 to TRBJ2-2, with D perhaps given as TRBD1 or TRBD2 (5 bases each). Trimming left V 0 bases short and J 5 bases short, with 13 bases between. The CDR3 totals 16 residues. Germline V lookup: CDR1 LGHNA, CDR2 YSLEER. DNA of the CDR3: TGCGCCAGCAGCCAAGAGGGGCTAGCCCCGACCGGGGAGCTGTTTTTT. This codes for CASSQEGLAPTGELFF.

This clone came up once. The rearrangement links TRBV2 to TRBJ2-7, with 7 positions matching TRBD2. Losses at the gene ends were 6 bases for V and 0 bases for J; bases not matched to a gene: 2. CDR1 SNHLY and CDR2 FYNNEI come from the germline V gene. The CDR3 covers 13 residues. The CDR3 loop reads CASRRGTSYEQYF. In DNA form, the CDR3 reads TGTGCCAGCAGGCGGGGGACCTCCTACGAGCAGTACTTC.

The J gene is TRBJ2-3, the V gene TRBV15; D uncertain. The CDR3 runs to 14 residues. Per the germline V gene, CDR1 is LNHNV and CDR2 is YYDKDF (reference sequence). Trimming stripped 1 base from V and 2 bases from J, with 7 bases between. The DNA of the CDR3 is TGTGCCACCAGCAGAGCCACGTCCACAGATACGCAGTATTTT. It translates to CATSRATSTDTQYF.

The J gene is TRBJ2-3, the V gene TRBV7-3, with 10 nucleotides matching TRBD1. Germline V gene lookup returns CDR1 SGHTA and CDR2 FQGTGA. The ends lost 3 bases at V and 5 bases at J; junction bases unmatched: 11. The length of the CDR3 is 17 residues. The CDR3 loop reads CASSFTPDRGRRDTQYF. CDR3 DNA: TGTGCCAGCAGCTTCACCCCTGACAGGGGGCGCAGAGATACGCAGTATTTT.

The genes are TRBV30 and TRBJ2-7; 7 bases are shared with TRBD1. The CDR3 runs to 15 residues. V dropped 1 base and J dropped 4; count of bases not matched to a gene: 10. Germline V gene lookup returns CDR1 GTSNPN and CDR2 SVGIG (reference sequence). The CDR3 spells CAWSDTGTDPYEQYF. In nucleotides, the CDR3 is TGTGCCTGGAGTGATACCGGGACAGACCCTTACGAGCAGTACTTC.